Described below is a single T cell receptor beta chain sequence and its context. Its antigen is unknown. The use of a sample-barcoded 5' primer and a J-beta primer mix characterized a second PCR of roughly 6 to 12 cycles. TCRdb independently ran MiXCR on the 5' RACE reads; one entry per CDR3 protein. The sample consists of roughly 1,500,000 distinct CDR3 sequences, about 35% of them appearing once. V was pared by 6 bases and J by 4 bases, with 10 bases between. The CDR3 loop spans 11 amino acids. Germline V gene data show CDR1 as DFQATT and CDR2 as SNEGSKA (reference sequence). The sample belongs to a study of blood T cells in healthy people across ages. Overall study findings and caveats: Roughly linear age-related decline in beta diversity appeared, significant by age roughly 40.

The chain links TRBV20-1 to TRBJ2-7; D is undetermined. The receptor comes from a woman aged 25-40 years in good health. Sequencing was done on a sample of blood. CDR3 in DNA: TGCAGTGCCCTGGATGGGTACGAGCAGTACTTC. Residues: CSALDGYEQYF.